This passage covers 21 T cell receptor beta chains from one sample sequenced in a study of blood T cell repertoires in COVID-19 (dated by TCRdb to about 2020). Libraries were prepared through the immunoSEQ multiplex PCR assay. As stored in TCRdb, this immuneACCESS dataset retains in-frame rearrangements with V and J assigned. A fraction of the clones does not appear; measured against another copy, unresolved V genes explain less than half of the discrepancy, and the remainder lacks a known reason. For this sample the table gives approximately 160,000 clones, of which about 86% were detected only once. The ten top clones hold about 7% of the sample. Input material: peripheral blood. The origin of the receptors is a man in his fifties with active or convalescent COVID-19.

CDR3 loop: CASSQEGGQQETQYF. For the CDR3, the DNA is TGTGCCAGCAGCCAAGAGGGGGGACAGCAAGAGACCCAGTACTTC. This chain joins TRBV4-2 and TRBJ2-5; tentative D call: TRBD1 (7 bases). Trimming cost V 0 bases and J 2 bases, with 10 bases left between them. The CDR3 sequence is 15 residues long. Germline lookup yields CDR1 LGHNA and CDR2 YNFKEQ.

CDR3 sequence: CASSSSQSGLIEETQYF. The CDR3 coding sequence is TGTGCCAGCAGCTCCAGTCAATCAGGGTTAATAGAGGAGACCCAGTACTTC. The rearrangement links TRBV7-9 to TRBJ2-5; the D gene is possibly TRBD1 (5 bases). Germline V lookup: CDR1 SEHNR, CDR2 FQNEAQ (reference sequence). V was shortened by 4 bases and J by 5 bases, with 23 bases between the two germline ends. The CDR3 is made up of 17 amino acids. Using reference TRBV7-9 and TRBJ2-5 for the parts outside the CDR3, the full variable domain is DTGVSQNPRHKITKRGQNVTFRCDPISEHNRLYWYRQTLGQGPEFLTYFQNEAQLEKSRLLSDRFSAERPKGSFSTLEIQRTEQGDSAMYLCASSSSQSGLIEETQYFGPGTRLLVL.

The chain joins TRBV5-4 to TRBJ2-3, with TRBD2 identical over 9 bases. J was trimmed by 6 bases and V by 2 bases; bases with no gene match: 7. The CDR3 is 15 residues long. Germline V lookup: CDR1 SGHNT, CDR2 YYREEE (reference sequence). The CDR3 coding sequence is TGTGCCAGCAGCTTTAGTAGCGGGAGAGTGGATACGCAGTATTTT. Protein: CASSFSSGRVDTQYF.

The chain recombines TRBV4-1 with TRBJ2-1; no clear D. The V end was cut by 5 bases, the J end by 0 bases, with 14 bases between. The length of the CDR3 is 16 residues. Germline V gene sequence: CDR1 MGHRA, CDR2 YSYEKL. The CDR3 is CASSTRHPSSYNEQFF. CDR3 nucleotides: TGCGCCAGCAGCACCCGACATCCGAGCTCCTACAATGAGCAGTTCTTC.

The sample holds a few counts of this clone. The chain recombines TRBV10-1 with TRBJ2-7; D might be TRBD2 (6 bases). V dropped 0 bases and J dropped 1 base, with 7 bases sitting between them. Germline assignment: CDR1 WNHNN and CDR2 SYGVQD (reference sequence). This CDR3 comprises 14 residues. The CDR3 sequence is CASSESGSSYEQYF. The CDR3 DNA follows: TGCGCCAGCAGTGAGTCCGGGAGTTCCTACGAGCAGTACTTC.

The V call is TRBV4-3, the J call TRBJ1-6, with 8 bases lining up with TRBD1. This CDR3 has 16 amino acids. With V trimmed by 3 bases and J by 9 bases, 10 bases remained unmatched. Germline assignment: CDR1 LGHNA and CDR2 YSLEER. CDR3 nucleotides: TGCGCCAGCAGCCAGAAAACCGGGACAGGTAGTTCACCCCTCCACTTT. The encoded protein is CASSQKTGTGSSPLHF.

The chain recombines TRBV6-2 or TRBV6-3 with TRBJ2-3; 10 bases agree with TRBD2. The CDR3 is 15 amino acids. From germline, CDR1 is MNHEY and CDR2 SVGEGT. J was trimmed by 3 bases and V by 3 bases; bases with no gene match: 3. The CDR3: CASSYQRGGTDTQYF. CDR3 DNA sequence: TGTGCCAGCAGTTATCAGCGGGGGGGGACAGATACGCAGTATTTT.

The chain joins TRBV9 to TRBJ2-7; D possibly corresponds to TRBD2 (5 bases). V gave up 0 bases and J gave up 5 bases, with 9 bases separating them. The CDR3 has 13 residues. Germline CDR1 SGDLS, CDR2 YYNGEE. CDR3 in amino acids: CASSVGTRDEQYF. The CDR3 DNA reads as TGTGCCAGCAGCGTAGGAACGAGGGACGAGCAGTACTTC.

The chain joins TRBV12-5 to TRBJ2-1; 7 nucleotides line up with TRBD1. Germline V lookup: CDR1 LGHNT, CDR2 FRNRAP. The V and J ends lost 1 base and 0 bases, in that order; junction bases with no gene match: 9. CDR3 size: 18 residues. CDR3 bases: TGTGCTAGTGGTTTGGACAGGGGTGGATTAAGCTCCTACAATGAGCAGTTCTTC. This sequence encodes CASGLDRGGLSSYNEQFF.

This clone was recorded a few times. The chain is built from TRBV6-5 and TRBJ2-1; no clear D. Trimming removed 0 bases from V and 9 bases from J, with 12 bases in between. The CDR3 contains 14 residues. Per germline, CDR1 MNHEY and CDR2 SVGAGI. CDR3 sequence: CASSYSNSPGEQFF. For the CDR3, the DNA is TGTGCCAGCAGTTACTCGAACAGTCCCGGTGAGCAGTTCTTC.

The rearrangement uses TRBV6-5 and TRBJ1-1; D gene ambiguous. There are 15 residues in the CDR3. Germline CDR1 is MNHEY and CDR2 is SVGAGI. V gave up 0 bases and J gave up 0 bases, with 8 bases separating them. CDR3 nucleotides: TGTGCCAGCAGTTACTCGTTCAGGCTGAACACTGAAGCTTTCTTT. Encoded protein: CASSYSFRLNTEAFF.

The rearrangement uses TRBV7-3 and TRBJ2-3; unclear D gene. Looked up from germline, CDR1 is SGHTA and CDR2 is FQGTGA. V shed 6 bases and J shed 1 base, with 8 bases lying between them. This CDR3 contains 13 residues. In DNA, the CDR3 is TGTGCCAGCAGTCGTTCTGGCACAGATACGCAGTATTTT. The encoded protein is CASSRSGTDTQYF.

The chain employs TRBV3-1 (or the pseudogene TRBV3-2) and TRBJ1-1; D not resolved. The germline CDR1 and CDR2 sequences are LGHDT and YNNKEL (reference sequence). The CDR3 spans 13 residues. Trimming removed 1 base at V and 5 bases at J, with 8 bases between. DNA for the CDR3: TGTGCCAGCAGCCAAGGCACGGGAACTGAAGCTTTCTTT. This codes for CASSQGTGTEAFF.

This clone has just one count. V is TRBV5-1 and J is TRBJ2-3, with 7 bases fitting TRBD2. The CDR3 consists of 14 residues. V lost 4 bases, J lost 1 base, and 3 bases stayed unmatched. CDR1 is SGHRS and CDR2 is YFSETQ in the germline V gene. The CDR3 reads CASSELAGTDTQYF. The CDR3 DNA is TGCGCCAGCAGCGAGCTAGCGGGCACAGATACGCAGTATTTT.

The gene calls are TRBV7-2 and TRBJ2-3; 11 positions match TRBD1. V shed 6 bases, J shed 2 bases, and the junction held 7 bases outside the gene matches. The CDR3 is 16 amino acids. Per germline, CDR1 SGHTA and CDR2 FQGNSA. The CDR3 loop reads CASSYGTGGLTDTQYF. In DNA form, the CDR3 reads TGTGCCAGCAGTTACGGGACAGGGGGTCTCACAGATACGCAGTATTTT.

This sequence joins TRBV7-2 and TRBJ2-7; D might be TRBD2 (5 bases). Germline CDR1 and CDR2: SGHTA and FQGNSA. V was clipped by 2 bases and J by 2 bases, with 10 bases between them. The CDR3 contains 14 residues. CDR3 bases: TGTGCCAGCAGCTTAATTGAGGGAACCTACGAGCAGTACTTC. Amino acid sequence: CASSLIEGTYEQYF.

J is TRBJ1-6 and V is TRBV18, with D perhaps TRBD1 (5 bases). V lost 6 bases to trimming and J lost 9 bases, with 12 bases between them. CDR3 size: 13 residues. Germline CDR1 and CDR2: KGHSH and LQKENI. CDR3 residues: CASSTGQPSPLHF. The CDR3 nucleotides read TGTGCCAGCTCCACAGGACAACCTTCACCCCTCCACTTT.

CDR3 sequence: CATSDSRMPRYNTGELFF. The CDR3 region has the DNA TGTGCCACCAGTGATTCCCGGATGCCTAGATACAACACCGGGGAGCTGTTTTTT. The rearrangement links TRBV24-1 to TRBJ2-2; D gene ambiguous. V dropped 2 bases and J dropped 2 bases, with 17 bases sitting between them. The CDR3 is made up of 18 amino acids. Germline V lookup: CDR1 KGHDR, CDR2 SFDVKD.

The rearrangement uses TRBV6-5 and TRBJ2-5, with TRBD1 identical over 7 bases. Losses at the gene ends were 4 bases for V and 5 bases for J; bases not matched to a gene: 7. This CDR3 has 14 residues. The germline gives CDR1 MNHEY, CDR2 SVGAGI. The CDR3 nucleotides are TGTGCCAGCAGTTCCAAAGGGGGCGGGGAGACCCAGTACTTC. Protein sequence: CASSSKGGGETQYF.

The chain employs TRBV19 and TRBJ1-2, with TRBD1 as a possible D gene (5 bases). Looked up from germline, CDR1 is LNHDA and CDR2 is SQIVND (reference sequence). The CDR3 is 12 residues long. V lost 5 bases and J lost 8, with 12 bases in between. The CDR3 region has the DNA TGTGCCAGTAGTGAGACAGCTCGGGGCTACACCTTC. Its translation: CASSETARGYTF.

The rearrangement links TRBV5-1 to TRBJ2-2; D gene uncertain. Germline-derived CDR1 and CDR2 are SGHRS and YFSETQ. V gave up 0 bases and J gave up 2 bases, with 5 bases separating them. The length of the CDR3 is 14 residues. CDR3 in amino acids: CASSLVLNTGELFF. CDR3 sequence (DNA): TGCGCCAGCAGCTTGGTCCTTAACACCGGGGAGCTGTTTTTT.